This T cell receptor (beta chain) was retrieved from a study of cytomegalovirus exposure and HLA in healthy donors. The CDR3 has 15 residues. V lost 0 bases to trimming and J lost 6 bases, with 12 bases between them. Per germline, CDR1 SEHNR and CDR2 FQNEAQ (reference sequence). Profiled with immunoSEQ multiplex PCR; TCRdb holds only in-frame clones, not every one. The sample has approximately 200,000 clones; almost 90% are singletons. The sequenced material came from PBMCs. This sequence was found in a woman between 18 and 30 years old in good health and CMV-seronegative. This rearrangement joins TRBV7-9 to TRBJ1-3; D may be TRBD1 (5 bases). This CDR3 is CASSLALTVQNTIYF. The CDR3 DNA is TGTGCCAGCAGCTTAGCGCTGACAGTCCAAAACACCATATATTTT.